A selection of T cell receptor beta chains follows, all from one sample in a study of identical twins. Via MiXCR, TCRdb re-called the 5' RACE reads, giving one row per CDR3 protein. The sample contains some 1,700,000 distinct CDR3 sequences, less than 35% of which appear only once. The sequenced material came from cord blood. The source is a newborn girl in good health. CDR3s include the opening cysteine and the closing phenylalanine or tryptophan. The order of the fields is clone size, D gene, J gene, V gene, CDR3 DNA, CDR3 protein. D genes are given only for firm matches. Clone size is not always given. Where it is, it says once, few, many or a class for expanded clones.

size: few
D: TRBD1
J: TRBJ2-1
V: TRBV19
DNA: TGTGCCAGTAGTATCCAAGACAGGGCATACAATGAGCAGTTCTTC
CDR3: CASSIQDRAYNEQFF

size: few
D: TRBD2
J: TRBJ2-2
V: TRBV20-1
DNA: TGCAGTGCTAGTAGCGGGGGGCCTAACACCGGGGAGCTGTTTTTT
CDR3: CSASSGGPNTGELFF

size: NA
D: NA
J: TRBJ2-4
V: TRBV4-2
DNA: TGTGCCAGCAGCCGCGCTGGAGGCCGGGAGCAGTACTTC
CDR3: CASSRAGGREQYF

size: NA
D: TRBD2
J: TRBJ2-1
V: TRBV28
DNA: TGTGCGGCGGGGGACGGCCTATCCTACAATGAGCAGTTCTTC
CDR3: CAAGDGLSYNEQFF

size: few
D: NA
J: TRBJ2-4
V: TRBV5-1
DNA: TGCGCCAGCAGCTTGGGAACGGTTAGCACAGCGGAAAACATTCAGTACTTC
CDR3: CASSLGTVSTAENIQYF

size: NA
D: NA
J: TRBJ1-2
V: TRBV20-1
DNA: TGCAGTGCTAGCGTCGGACAGATCCTTTATGGCTACACCTTC
CDR3: CSASVGQILYGYTF

size: few
D: NA
J: TRBJ2-4
V: TRBV27
DNA: TGTGCCAGCAGTTCGGGGGGCGCTGGCAAAAACATTCAGTACTTC
CDR3: CASSSGGAGKNIQYF

size: NA
D: NA
J: TRBJ1-1
V: TRBV10-3
DNA: TGTGCCATCACCCCGACAGGGAACACTGAAGCTTTCTTT
CDR3: CAITPTGNTEAFF

size: few
D: TRBD2
J: TRBJ2-3
V: TRBV2
DNA: TGTGCCAGCAGTGAATTCAAGCGGGAGATCTGGGCCACAGATACGCAGTATTTT
CDR3: CASSEFKREIWATDTQYF

size: few
D: NA
J: TRBJ2-7
V: TRBV29-1
DNA: TGCAGCGTTGAGGACTGGCCCGCGGCCGAGCAGTACTTC
CDR3: CSVEDWPAAEQYF

size: NA
D: NA
J: TRBJ2-1
V: TRBV11-2
DNA: TGTGCCAGCAGCTCGCTTAGGGGGGGTTACAATGAGCAGTTCTTC
CDR3: CASSSLRGGYNEQFF

size: NA
D: NA
J: TRBJ1-2
V: TRBV21-1
DNA: TGTGCCAGCAGGAAAACAGGGGGGGGAGGAATTTACTATGGCTACACCTTC
CDR3: CASRKTGGGGIYYGYTF

size: few
D: NA
J: TRBJ2-4
V: TRBV6-1
DNA: TGTGCCAGCTGGGAAAACATTCAGTACTTC
CDR3: CASWENIQYF

size: few
D: NA
J: TRBJ2-5
V: TRBV12-3/TRBV12-4
DNA: TGTGCCAGCAGTTTAGGCCCCAGGAGGGAGACCCAGTACTTC
CDR3: CASSLGPRRETQYF

size: few
D: TRBD2
J: TRBJ2-1
V: TRBV13
DNA: TGTGCCAGCAGAAGGGCGGGGGTCAACAATGAGCAGTTCTTC
CDR3: CASRRAGVNNEQFF

size: NA
D: TRBD2
J: TRBJ2-5
V: TRBV20-1
DNA: TGCAGTGCTAGCAAACTAGCGCTGCAAGAGACCCAGTACTTC
CDR3: CSASKLALQETQYF

size: few
D: TRBD2
J: TRBJ2-1
V: TRBV7-2
DNA: TGTGCCAGCAGCTTAGGCTCTAGCGGGACCTACAATGAGCAGTTCTTC
CDR3: CASSLGSSGTYNEQFF

size: NA
D: NA
J: TRBJ1-1
V: TRBV4-1
DNA: TGCGCCAGCAGCCAAGATAGGTGGCAGGGAGGAAGCAATGAAGCTTTCTTT
CDR3: CASSQDRWQGGSNEAFF

size: few
D: NA
J: TRBJ1-1
V: TRBV7-9
DNA: TGTGCCAGCACCCAAGGGCCACCCATGAACACTGAAGCTTTCTTT
CDR3: CASTQGPPMNTEAFF

size: NA
D: NA
J: TRBJ2-5
V: TRBV12-3/TRBV12-4
DNA: TGTGCCAGCACCCCACAGGGCCAAGAGACCCAGTACTTC
CDR3: CASTPQGQETQYF

size: NA
D: TRBD1
J: TRBJ1-6
V: TRBV3-1
DNA: TGTGCCAGCAGCCAAGCAGGGGGTAGGAATTCACCCCTCCACTTT
CDR3: CASSQAGGRNSPLHF

size: NA
D: TRBD1
J: TRBJ1-1
V: TRBV28
DNA: TGTGCCAGCAGTTTCCCGGACAGGGAGGCTGAAGCTTTCTTT
CDR3: CASSFPDREAEAFF

size: once
D: NA
J: TRBJ2-5
V: TRBV7-8
DNA: TGTGCCAACAGCTTAGTTCCCGCTTGGCAAGAGACCCAGTACTTC
CDR3: CANSLVPAWQETQYF

size: few
D: NA
J: TRBJ2-5
V: TRBV20-1
DNA: TGCAGTGCTAGCGGACCAACCCAAGAGACCCAGTACTTC
CDR3: CSASGPTQETQYF

size: few
D: NA
J: TRBJ2-7
V: TRBV3-1
DNA: TGTGCCAGCAGCCAGACTAGTCGCGTCAGCGAGCAGTACTTC
CDR3: CASSQTSRVSEQYF

size: NA
D: TRBD1
J: TRBJ1-1
V: TRBV5-4
DNA: TGTGCCAGCAGCACACCCAGGGGGGACACTGAAGCTTTCTTT
CDR3: CASSTPRGDTEAFF

size: few
D: NA
J: TRBJ1-2
V: TRBV7-9
DNA: TGTGCCAGCAGCTATATCGAGGGGGGCTACACCTTC
CDR3: CASSYIEGGYTF

size: NA
D: TRBD1
J: TRBJ1-4
V: TRBV10-3
DNA: TGTGCCATCAGTGAGGGGGACAGGGTGAATGAAAAACTGTTTTTT
CDR3: CAISEGDRVNEKLFF

size: many
D: NA
J: TRBJ2-5
V: TRBV25-1
DNA: TGTGCCAGCAGTGAATCAGAGACCCAGTACTTC
CDR3: CASSESETQYF

size: NA
D: TRBD1
J: TRBJ2-2
V: TRBV5-1
DNA: TGCGCCAGCAGGGAGACAGGGACGAACACCGGGGAGCTGTTTTTT
CDR3: CASRETGTNTGELFF

size: NA
D: TRBD1
J: TRBJ2-5
V: TRBV12-3/TRBV12-4
DNA: TGTGCCAGCAGTACAGACAGGGGCCTCCAAGAGACCCAGTACTTC
CDR3: CASSTDRGLQETQYF

size: few
D: TRBD2
J: TRBJ2-1
V: TRBV20-1
DNA: TGCAGTGCTATGGCCGGGACTAGCGGGAGTGATGAGCAGTTCTTC
CDR3: CSAMAGTSGSDEQFF

size: NA
D: NA
J: TRBJ1-1
V: TRBV28
DNA: TGTGCCAGCAGTTTAAAAGGGACATCCCTGGACACTGAAGCTTTCTTT
CDR3: CASSLKGTSLDTEAFF

size: NA
D: NA
J: TRBJ2-3
V: TRBV20-1
DNA: TGCAGTGCTAGAGGCCCTTCCAGCACAGATACGCAGTATTTT
CDR3: CSARGPSSTDTQYF

size: NA
D: NA
J: TRBJ2-5
V: TRBV20-1
DNA: TGCAGTGCCACCGAAGTGAAGCCGGAGCAGTACTTC
CDR3: CSATEVKPEQYF

size: NA
D: NA
J: TRBJ2-3
V: TRBV7-2
DNA: TGTGCCAGCAGCTTTTCTCTAAGGATTTCGGATACGCAGTATTTT
CDR3: CASSFSLRISDTQYF

size: NA
D: NA
J: TRBJ1-5
V: TRBV20-1
DNA: TGCAGTGCTAGGGGGGATTCGGTTCAGCCCCAGCATTTT
CDR3: CSARGDSVQPQHF

size: NA
D: NA
J: TRBJ2-7
V: TRBV7-9
DNA: TGTGCCAGCAGCTTAGACAGCCTTGAGGAGCAGTACTTC
CDR3: CASSLDSLEEQYF

size: few
D: NA
J: TRBJ2-7
V: TRBV5-4
DNA: TGCGCCAGCAGCTTGGGCCCCGGACAAAACGAGCAGTACTTC
CDR3: CASSLGPGQNEQYF

size: few
D: NA
J: TRBJ1-2
V: TRBV10-3
DNA: TGTGCCATCAGTGAGTCGAACGGATTTGGCTACACCTTC
CDR3: CAISESNGFGYTF

size: NA
D: TRBD2
J: TRBJ2-3
V: TRBV7-2
DNA: TGTGCCAGCAGCCATCAGCGGGGGAGCACAGATACGCAGTATTTT
CDR3: CASSHQRGSTDTQYF

size: NA
D: NA
J: TRBJ2-7
V: TRBV27
DNA: TGTGCCAGCAGTTTAGGGAAGGGGCGCAGGTACGAGCAGTACTTC
CDR3: CASSLGKGRRYEQYF

size: NA
D: NA
J: TRBJ1-2
V: TRBV4-1
DNA: TGCGCCAGCAGCCAACCAACAAGAGCTAACTATGGCTACACCTTC
CDR3: CASSQPTRANYGYTF

size: few
D: TRBD1
J: TRBJ1-2
V: TRBV7-2
DNA: TGTGCCAGCAGCACCGGACAGGGAGTCTATGGCTACACCTTC
CDR3: CASSTGQGVYGYTF

size: NA
D: NA
J: TRBJ2-7
V: TRBV6-1
DNA: TGTGCCAGCAGTGAAGTTGGGTTTAACTACGAGCAGTACTTC
CDR3: CASSEVGFNYEQYF

size: NA
D: NA
J: TRBJ2-7
V: TRBV24-1
DNA: TGTGCCACCAGTGATTTTTCTGGGAATGAGCAGTACTTC
CDR3: CATSDFSGNEQYF

size: few
D: NA
J: TRBJ2-3
V: TRBV14
DNA: TGTGCCAGCAGCCAAGAGTACCGGAGGGCCTATATGGTCACAGATACGCAGTATTTT
CDR3: CASSQEYRRAYMVTDTQYF

size: once
D: TRBD2
J: TRBJ2-7
V: TRBV7-8
DNA: TGTGCCAGCAAGGTGACTAGCGGGTCCTACGAGCAGTACTTC
CDR3: CASKVTSGSYEQYF

size: NA
D: NA
J: TRBJ2-5
V: TRBV29-1
DNA: TGCAGCGTTTCCATTTCGGAGGGGACCCGGTACTTC
CDR3: CSVSISEGTRYF

size: many
D: NA
J: TRBJ2-4
V: TRBV20-1
DNA: TGCAGTGCTAGAGGGGGCCTCAAAAACATTCAGTACTTC
CDR3: CSARGGLKNIQYF

size: NA
D: NA
J: TRBJ1-1
V: TRBV11-2
DNA: TGTGCCAGCAGCTTAGAGTCGTCAACACAAGCTTTCTTT
CDR3: CASSLESSTQAFF

size: once
D: NA
J: TRBJ2-7
V: TRBV7-2
DNA: TGTGCCAGCAGCCCTGACAGGAGGAGCTCCTACGAGCAGTACTTC
CDR3: CASSPDRRSSYEQYF

size: many
D: TRBD1
J: TRBJ1-1
V: TRBV4-1
DNA: TGTGCCAGCAGCCAAGACAGGGACACTGAAGCTTTCTTT
CDR3: CASSQDRDTEAFF

size: few
D: NA
J: TRBJ1-1
V: TRBV12-3/TRBV12-4
DNA: TGTGCCAGCAGTTTAGCGTTTAGCACTGAAGCTTTCTTT
CDR3: CASSLAFSTEAFF

size: many
D: NA
J: TRBJ2-3
V: TRBV12-3/TRBV12-4
DNA: TGTGCCAGCAGTTTTATAGATACGCAGTATTTT
CDR3: CASSFIDTQYF

size: NA
D: NA
J: TRBJ1-1
V: TRBV5-1
DNA: TGCGCCAGCAGCTTGAGAAGGGTTAAGAACACTGAAGCTTTCTTT
CDR3: CASSLRRVKNTEAFF

size: few
D: NA
J: TRBJ1-2
V: TRBV7-9
DNA: TGTGCCAGCAGCTTAGTGTCTTGGGACTATGGCTACACCTTC
CDR3: CASSLVSWDYGYTF

size: NA
D: NA
J: TRBJ1-5
V: TRBV28
DNA: TGTGCCAGCAGTCCTGCGGACGGTAATAGCAATCAGCCCCAGCATTTT
CDR3: CASSPADGNSNQPQHF

size: NA
D: TRBD1
J: TRBJ1-5
V: TRBV20-1
DNA: TGCAGTGCTAGAGCTCTAGGACAGGGAAAAGATCAGCCCCAGCATTTT
CDR3: CSARALGQGKDQPQHF